The 20 T cell receptor beta chains listed next were all sequenced from one sample in a study of T cell changes during pregnancy in multiple sclerosis. The method was immunoSEQ multiplex PCR; TCRdb's version includes in-frame clones alone and lacks a portion of them. The data show some 100,000 clones, roughly 92% seen once. The sample was peripheral blood, taken in the second trimester of pregnancy. Source of these receptors: a female donor with multiple sclerosis, enrolled in a pregnancy study.

The chain is built from TRBV18 and TRBJ1-1; D may be TRBD1 (5 bases). The CDR3 is 15 residues long. The germline gives CDR1 KGHSH, CDR2 LQKENI. Between the trimmed V and J ends, which lost 0 bases and 4 bases, there was a span of 12 bases. In DNA form, the CDR3 reads TGTGCCAGCTCACCACCGGGGGGGGTGGGCACTGAAGCTTTCTTT. Its translation is CASSPPGGVGTEAFF.

The chain is built from TRBV10-1 and TRBJ2-1; D gene uncertain. The germline V gene encodes CDR1 WNHNN and CDR2 SYGVQD (reference sequence). V was pared by 6 bases and J by 9 bases, with 18 bases between. CDR3 length: 14 amino acids. The DNA for the CDR3 is TGCGCCAGCAGCGGTCCTTCTACGTACGGTGAGCAGTTCTTC. As protein: CASSGPSTYGEQFF.

The chain combines TRBV30 with TRBJ1-2; a weak D match, TRBD1 (5 bases). V was shortened by 0 bases and J by 5 bases, with 10 bases between the two germline ends. The germline gives CDR1 GTSNPN, CDR2 SVGIG (reference sequence). CDR3 size: 13 residues. This CDR3 reads CAWSVIGEYGYTF. In DNA, the CDR3 is TGTGCCTGGAGTGTAATAGGGGAATATGGCTACACCTTC.

The chain couples TRBV2 to TRBJ1-3; D might be TRBD1 (5 bases). Looked up from germline, CDR1 is SNHLY and CDR2 is FYNNEI. There are 16 residues in the CDR3. Trimming left V 5 bases short and J 4 bases short, with 18 bases between. The CDR3 reads CASSSSGGSLGNTIYF. CDR3 in DNA: TGTGCCAGCAGTTCATCCGGGGGATCGTTGGGAAACACCATATATTTT.

The rearrangement uses TRBV30 and TRBJ1-4; tentative D call: TRBD1 (5 bases). V lost 4 bases, J lost 8 bases, and 14 bases lay in between. Per the germline V gene, CDR1 is GTSNPN and CDR2 is SVGIG (reference sequence). CDR3 length: 13 residues. The CDR3 nucleotides read TGTGCCTGGAATCCCCAGGGAGGCGAAAAACTGTTTTTT. Encoded protein: CAWNPQGGEKLFF.

The chain uses TRBV9 and TRBJ2-1, with TRBD2 identical over 11 bases. V dropped 2 bases and J dropped 7; count of bases not matched to a gene: 8. Germline loops: CDR1 SGDLS, CDR2 YYNGEE. The CDR3 contains 16 residues. The CDR3 here is CASSVLAGGKLNEQFF. The DNA for the CDR3 is TGTGCCAGCAGCGTGTTAGCGGGGGGGAAATTAAATGAGCAGTTCTTC. The variable domain in full, with the rest retrieved from reference TRBV9 and TRBJ2-1, is DSGVTQTPKHLITATGQRVTLRCSPRSGDLSVYWYQQSLDQGLQFLIQYYNGEERAKGNILERFSAQQFPDLHSELNLSSLELGDSALYFCASSVLAGGKLNEQFFGPGTRLTVL.

This chain connects TRBV19 to TRBJ1-3; the match to TRBD1 covers 7 bases. V was pared by 5 bases and J by 3 bases, with 1 base of the junction left unmatched. The germline gives CDR1 LNHDA, CDR2 SQIVND (reference sequence). The CDR3 contains 13 residues. CDR3 region: CASSYRGGNTIYF. The CDR3 DNA reads TGTGCCAGTAGTTACAGGGGTGGAAACACCATATATTTT.

The gene calls are TRBV6-1 and TRBJ1-2, with D maybe TRBD1 (6 bases). V gave up 3 bases and J gave up 4 bases, with 12 bases separating them. Germline-derived CDR1 and CDR2 are MNHNS and SASEGT. The CDR3 is 14 residues long. As DNA, the CDR3 is TGTGCCAGCAGTGAGACAGGATCCCTCTATGGCTACACCTTC. Its protein product is CASSETGSLYGYTF.

The CDR3 reads CASSLTGGTSDTQYF. CDR3 bases: TGCGCCAGCAGCTTAACAGGGGGGACCTCAGATACGCAGTATTTT. The chain is built from TRBV5-1 and TRBJ2-3; TRBD1 matches at 8 bases. Germline loops: CDR1 SGHRS, CDR2 YFSETQ. This CDR3 is 15 amino acids long. With V trimmed by 2 bases and J by 4 bases, 6 bases remained unmatched. Full variable domain (outside the CDR3, taken from reference TRBV5-1 and TRBJ2-3): KAGVTQTPRYLIKTRGQQVTLSCSPISGHRSVSWYQQTPGQGLQFLFEYFSETQRNKGNFPGRFSGRQFSNSRSEMNVSTLELGDSALYLCASSLTGGTSDTQYFGPGTRLTVL.

The chain carries TRBV19 and TRBJ1-2, with D unresolved. Germline V gene lookup returns CDR1 LNHDA and CDR2 SQIVND (reference sequence). V was trimmed by 4 bases and J by 8 bases, leaving 17 bases between them. This CDR3 spans 14 amino acids. The chain's CDR3 is CASSTDGSAGGYTF. Here the CDR3 DNA reads TGTGCCAGTAGTACAGACGGTTCCGCGGGAGGCTACACCTTC.

The chain links TRBV7-3 to TRBJ2-3; the match to TRBD1 covers 9 bases. The CDR3 contains 17 residues. Germline CDR1 SGHTA, CDR2 FQGTGA. V was pared by 5 bases and J by 3 bases, with 12 bases of the junction left unmatched. CDR3 loop: CASSRRGQGTGTDTQYF. CDR3 coding DNA: TGTGCCAGCAGCCGCAGGGGACAGGGCACGGGTACAGATACGCAGTATTTT.

This sequence joins TRBV7-6 and TRBJ2-3; the D is unclear. Germline V lookup: CDR1 SGHVS, CDR2 FNYEAQ. This CDR3 spans 13 amino acids. With 2 bases removed from V and 6 bases from J, the gap between germline ends came to 9 bases. The CDR3 reads CASSLNSRDTQYF. DNA for the CDR3: TGTGCCAGCAGCTTAAATAGCCGGGATACGCAGTATTTT.

The chain has TRBV6-5 and TRBJ2-1; 7 positions match TRBD2. Looked up from germline, CDR1 is MNHEY and CDR2 is SVGAGI. With V trimmed by 7 bases and J by 4 bases, 10 bases remained unmatched. This CDR3 is built from 15 residues. CDR3 region: CASTSRLAGYNEQFF. The CDR3 DNA is TGTGCCAGCACCTCAAGACTAGCAGGATACAATGAGCAGTTCTTC.

As concerns this clone: The sample carries other DNA sequences with the same CDR3. The J gene is TRBJ1-1, the V gene TRBV6-1, with TRBD1 as a possible D gene (6 bases). V was cut by 3 bases and J by 6 bases, with 23 bases left in between. Looked up from germline, CDR1 is MNHNS and CDR2 is SASEGT. This CDR3 has 17 residues. CDR3 in DNA: TGTGCCAGCAGTGAGGCGTTCAGGGGAAGATCCGGGGCTGAAGCTTTCTTT. This gives the protein CASSEAFRGRSGAEAFF.

This clone was detected only once. V gene TRBV30 combines with J gene TRBJ1-3, with D hard to call. There are 13 residues in the CDR3. The germline CDR1 and CDR2 sequences are GTSNPN and SVGIG (reference sequence). Trimming took off 1 base at V and 0 bases at J, with 4 bases between the two ends. CDR3 in DNA: TGTGCCTGGAGTGCAGGCTCTGGAAACACCATATATTTT. It specifies CAWSAGSGNTIYF. Full variable domain (outside the CDR3, taken from reference TRBV30 and TRBJ1-3): SQTIHQWPATLVQPVGSPLSLECTVEGTSNPNLYWYRQAAGRGLQLLFYSVGIGQISSEVPQNLSASRPQDRQFILSSKKLLLSDSGFYLCAWSAGSGNTIYFGEGSWLTVV.

V gene TRBV30 combines with J gene TRBJ2-5; perhaps TRBD1 as D (6 bases). In germline, CDR1 is GTSNPN, CDR2 SVGIG (reference sequence). This CDR3 is 13 amino acids long. V was pared by 2 bases and J by 2 bases, with 9 bases between. CDR3 loop: CAWSTGNQETQYF. CDR3 nucleotide sequence: TGTGCCTGGAGTACAGGGAATCAAGAGACCCAGTACTTC.

This chain links TRBV19 with TRBJ1-2; perhaps TRBD1 as D (6 bases). Germline assignment: CDR1 LNHDA and CDR2 SQIVND (reference sequence). Trimming took 6 bases from V and 5 from J, leaving 16 bases between them. The length of the CDR3 is 14 residues. The CDR3 bases are TGTGCCAGTAGAGGCCCTACAGGGAATTATGGCTACACCTTC. Translation gives CASRGPTGNYGYTF.

The V call is TRBV5-8, the J call TRBJ2-7; perhaps TRBD1 as D (6 bases). CDR1 and CDR2 (germline): SGHTS, YDEGEE. Trimming took off 1 base at V and 3 bases at J, with 11 bases between the two ends. This CDR3 has 14 amino acids. This CDR3 is CASSLQGTLYEQYF. The CDR3 coding sequence is TGTGCCAGCAGCTTGCAGGGGACCCTCTACGAGCAGTACTTC. The full variable domain, its missing parts supplied by reference TRBV5-8 and TRBJ2-7, is EAGVTQSPTHLIKTRGQQATLRCSPISGHTSVYWYQQALGLGLQFLLWYDEGEERNRGNFPPRFSGRQFPNYSSELNVNALELEDSALYLCASSLQGTLYEQYFGPGTRLTVT.

This clone was recorded once. The rearrangement uses TRBV7-3 and TRBJ2-3, with D maybe TRBD2 (6 bases). V lost 5 bases and J lost 0, with 15 bases in between. Per the germline V gene, CDR1 is SGHTA and CDR2 is FQGTGA. This CDR3 has 16 amino acids. The CDR3 bases are TGTGCCAGCAGCCCCTTCGGAGGGGTCAGCACAGATACGCAGTATTTT. Amino acids: CASSPFGGVSTDTQYF.

Note on this clone: Additional DNA sequences in this sample encode the identical CDR3. The V gene is TRBV7-9, the J gene TRBJ2-1; D uncertain. The V gene lost 4 bases and the J gene lost 6 bases, with 4 bases spanning the gap. The CDR3 totals 11 residues. Germline V gives CDR1 SEHNR, CDR2 FQNEAQ (reference sequence). This chain's CDR3 is CASSSLNEQFF. The CDR3 DNA is TGTGCCAGCAGCTCTCTCAATGAGCAGTTCTTC.